One sample yielded the 3 T cell receptor beta chains listed below, sequenced in a study of T cell changes during pregnancy in multiple sclerosis. Assay: immunoSEQ multiplex PCR; the TCRdb copy retains only in-frame clones and omits some. The sample holds more than 70,000 clones, roughly 92% seen once. The sequences come from peripheral blood, collected before pregnancy. The receptors originated from a female donor with multiple sclerosis, enrolled in a pregnancy study.

This clone came up once. This chain connects TRBV21-1 to TRBJ1-2; TRBD1, the D gene given by the table, was not confirmed from the DNA. TRBV21-1 is flagged as a pseudogene. The CDR3 sequence is 14 residues long. The CDR3 DNA reads as TGTGCCAGCAGCACTCGGACAGGGGTCTATGGCTACACCTTC. Translating gives CASSTRTGVYGYTF.

This chain connects TRBV4-3 to TRBJ2-1; TRBD2 agrees at 8 bases. V dropped 3 bases and J dropped 3; count of bases not matched to a gene: 7. This CDR3 contains 16 residues. Germline V gives CDR1 LGHNA, CDR2 YSLEER. CDR3 sequence reads: CASSQEREFYYNEQFF. The CDR3, as DNA: TGCGCCAGCAGCCAGGAGCGGGAGTTCTACTACAATGAGCAGTTCTTC.

The CDR3 nucleotides are TGTGCCAGCAGCTTAACGTTTCCAGGCACAGATACGCAGTATTTT. Translating gives CASSLTFPGTDTQYF. The chain combines TRBV7-3 with TRBJ2-3; no definite D call. This CDR3 comprises 15 residues. V was shortened by 0 bases and J by 1 base, with 8 bases between the two germline ends. Germline values: CDR1 SGHTA, CDR2 FQGTGA.